This TCR beta chain is from a study of post-analysis software for immune sequencing data. Study-wide context: Several disease courses (relapsing-remitting, secondary progressive and progressive-relapsing) of multiple sclerosis were included. Study findings and constraints: Compared with controls, patients had more of 4 or 5 TRBV segments, including TRBV5-6, TRBV5-1 and TRBV20-1.

Germline CDR1 is MNHEY and CDR2 is SVGAGI. Deletions cut 6 bases from V and 7 bases from J, with 13 bases between. There are 13 residues in the CDR3. A word on this clonotype: Its antigen is currently unknown.

Every TCR beta cDNA library bore unique molecular identifiers. TCRdb called the PCR reads again in MiXCR, with one record for every CDR3 protein. This repertoire shows about 210,000 distinct CDR3 sequences, over 25% found once; its top ten account for less than 4%. What was sequenced was blood. This chain uses TRBV6-5 with TRBJ1-5, with D possibly TRBD1 on 6 matching bases. This TCR derives from a girl under 18 with multiple sclerosis. In nucleotides, the CDR3 is TGTGCCAGCAGGCAAACAGGGTGCCAGCCCCAGCATTTT. Its translation is CASRQTGCQPQHF.